This TCR beta chain originates from a study of spatial heterogeneity in lung cancer. Study-level results: How many expanded intratumoral alpha and beta TCRs were present tracked the tumor mutation count, which was a count of nonsynonymous mutations.

This CDR3 region has 15 residues. Trimming took off 3 bases at V and 2 bases at J, with 14 bases between the two ends. Germline-derived CDR1 and CDR2 are DFQATT and SNEGSKA (reference sequence). Noted time point: sample taken at primary tumor resection. Unsorted whole RNA from tumor, nontumor lung or frozen PBMC underwent sequencing. This clonotype appeared many times. What it recognizes is unknown. Found in a library prepared for alpha chains, this beta chain is an off-target read, and its abundance has little meaning. TCRdb independently ran MiXCR on the 5' RACE reads; one entry per CDR3 protein. The repertoire holds some 10,000 distinct CDR3 sequences, with roughly 5.2% as singletons.

Source: lung tumor tissue, taken at surgery. This sequence originates from a male donor with early-stage non-small cell lung cancer. The chain couples TRBV20-1 to TRBJ1-5; no definite D call. For the CDR3, the DNA is TGCAGTGCTAGTATCGGACCACATGGCAATCAGCCCCAGCATTTT. Residues: CSASIGPHGNQPQHF.